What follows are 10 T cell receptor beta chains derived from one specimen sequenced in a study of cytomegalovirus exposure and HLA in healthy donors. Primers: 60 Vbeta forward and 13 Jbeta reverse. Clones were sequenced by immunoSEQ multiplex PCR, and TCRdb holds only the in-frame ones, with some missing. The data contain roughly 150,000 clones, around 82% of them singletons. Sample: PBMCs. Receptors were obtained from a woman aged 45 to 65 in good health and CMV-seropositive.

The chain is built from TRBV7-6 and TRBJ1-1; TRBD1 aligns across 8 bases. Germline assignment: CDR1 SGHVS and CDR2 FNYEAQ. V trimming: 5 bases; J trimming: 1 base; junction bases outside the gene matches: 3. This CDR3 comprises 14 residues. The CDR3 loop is CASSLDRGNTEAFF. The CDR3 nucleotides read TGTGCCAGCAGCCTCGACAGGGGGAACACTGAAGCTTTCTTT. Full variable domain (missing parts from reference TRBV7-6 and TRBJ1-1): GAGVSQSPRYKVTKRGQDVALRCDPISGHVSLYWYRQALGQGPEFLTYFNYEAQQDKSGLPNDRFSAERPEGSISTLTIQRTEQRDSAMYRCASSLDRGNTEAFFGQGTRLTVV.

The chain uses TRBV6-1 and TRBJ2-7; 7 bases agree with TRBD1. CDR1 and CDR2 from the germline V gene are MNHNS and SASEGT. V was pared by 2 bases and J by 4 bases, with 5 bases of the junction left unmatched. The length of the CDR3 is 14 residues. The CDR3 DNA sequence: TGTGCCAGCAGTGAATTCGGGACAGAATACGAGCAGTACTTC. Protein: CASSEFGTEYEQYF.

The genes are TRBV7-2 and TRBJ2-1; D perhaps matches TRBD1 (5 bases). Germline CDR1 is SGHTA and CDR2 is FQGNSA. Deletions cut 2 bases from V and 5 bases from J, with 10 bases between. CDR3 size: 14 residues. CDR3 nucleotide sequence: TGTGCCAGCAGCTTAAGTGCAGGGAACAATGAGCAGTTCTTC. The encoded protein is CASSLSAGNNEQFF.

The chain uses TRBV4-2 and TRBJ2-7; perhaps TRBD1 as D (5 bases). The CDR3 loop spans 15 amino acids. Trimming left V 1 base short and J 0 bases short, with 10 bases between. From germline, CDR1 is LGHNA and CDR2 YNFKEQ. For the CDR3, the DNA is TGTGCCAGCAGCCAAGGGCAGGGCAGCTCCTACGAGCAGTACTTC. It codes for CASSQGQGSSYEQYF.

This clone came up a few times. The CDR3 here is CASSLAGGSYNEQFF. DNA of the CDR3: TGTGCCAGCAGTTTAGCGGGGGGCTCCTACAATGAGCAGTTCTTC. The chain recombines TRBV27 with TRBJ2-1; 8 bases fit TRBD2. The CDR3 length is 15 residues. V was pared by 2 bases and J by 0 bases, with 0 bases of the junction left unmatched. Germline V CDR1 and CDR2: MNHEY, SMNVEV (reference sequence).

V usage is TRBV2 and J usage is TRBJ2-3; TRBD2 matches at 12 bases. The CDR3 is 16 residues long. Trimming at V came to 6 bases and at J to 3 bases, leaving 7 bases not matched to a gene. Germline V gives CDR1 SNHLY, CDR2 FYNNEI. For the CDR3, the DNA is TGTGCCAGCAGCCTAGCGGGGGGGCTGGTAACAGATACGCAGTATTTT. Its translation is CASSLAGGLVTDTQYF.

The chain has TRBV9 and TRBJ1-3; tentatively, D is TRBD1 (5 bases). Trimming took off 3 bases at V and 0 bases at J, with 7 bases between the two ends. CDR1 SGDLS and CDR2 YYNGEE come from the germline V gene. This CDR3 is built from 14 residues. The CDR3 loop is CASSADSSGNTIYF. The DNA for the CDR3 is TGTGCCAGCAGCGCCGACAGCTCTGGAAACACCATATATTTT.

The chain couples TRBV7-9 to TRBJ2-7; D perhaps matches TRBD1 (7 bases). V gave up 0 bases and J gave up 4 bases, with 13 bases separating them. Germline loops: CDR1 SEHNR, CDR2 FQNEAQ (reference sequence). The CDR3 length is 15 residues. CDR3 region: CASSLAPAGGYEQYF. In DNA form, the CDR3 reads TGTGCCAGCAGCTTAGCCCCAGCAGGGGGGTACGAGCAGTACTTC.

The CDR3 is CASSPWTELETQYF. CDR3 DNA sequence: TGTGCCAGCAGTCCATGGACAGAGCTAGAGACCCAGTACTTC. V usage is TRBV28 and J usage is TRBJ2-5; D perhaps matches TRBD1 (6 bases). This CDR3 has 14 amino acids. In germline, CDR1 is MDHEN, CDR2 SYDVKM. With 5 bases removed from V and 4 bases from J, the gap between germline ends came to 14 bases. Combining the CDR3 with reference TRBV28 and TRBJ2-5 gives the whole variable domain DVKVTQSSRYLVKRTGEKVFLECVQDMDHENMFWYRQDPGLGLRLIYFSYDVKMKEKGDIPEGYSVSREKKERFSLILESASTNQTSMYLCASSPWTELETQYFGPGTRLLVL.

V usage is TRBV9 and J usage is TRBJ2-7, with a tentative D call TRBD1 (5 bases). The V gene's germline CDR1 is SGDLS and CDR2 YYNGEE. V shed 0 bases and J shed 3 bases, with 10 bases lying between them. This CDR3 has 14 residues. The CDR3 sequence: CASSVGGVDYEQYF. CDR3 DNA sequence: TGTGCCAGCAGCGTAGGGGGCGTTGACTACGAGCAGTACTTC.